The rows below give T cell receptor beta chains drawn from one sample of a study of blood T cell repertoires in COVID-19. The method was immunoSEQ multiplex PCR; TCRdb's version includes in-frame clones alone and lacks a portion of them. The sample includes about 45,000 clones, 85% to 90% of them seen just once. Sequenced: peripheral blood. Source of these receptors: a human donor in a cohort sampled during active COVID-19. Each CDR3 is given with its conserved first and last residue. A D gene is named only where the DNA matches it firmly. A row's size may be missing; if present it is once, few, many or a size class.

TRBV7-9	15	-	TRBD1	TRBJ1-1	CASSALTGVDTEAFF	TGTGCCAGCAGCGCACTTACAGGGGTCGACACTGAAGCTTTCTTT
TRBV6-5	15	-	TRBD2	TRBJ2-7	CASRPTSGGAYEQYF	TGTGCCAGCAGGCCCACTAGCGGGGGGGCCTACGAGCAGTACTTC
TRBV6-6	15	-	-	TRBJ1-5	CASILSDSRSGPQHF	TGTGCCAGCATTCTCTCGGACAGTCGGAGTGGGCCCCAGCATTTT
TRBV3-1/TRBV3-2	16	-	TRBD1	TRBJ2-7	CASSQDPGQNFYEQYF	TGTGCCAGCAGCCAAGATCCGGGACAGAATTTCTACGAGCAGTACTTC
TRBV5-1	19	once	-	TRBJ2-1	CASSRPSTAGPAGYNEQFF	TGCGCCAGCAGCCGCCCATCTACGGCGGGTCCGGCGGGTTACAATGAGCAGTTCTTC
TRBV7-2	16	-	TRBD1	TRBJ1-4	CASSPLGQVGVVKLFF	TGTGCCAGCAGCCCTCTTGGACAGGTCGGGGTGGTAAAACTGTTTTTT
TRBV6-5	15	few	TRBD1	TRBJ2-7	CASSWGQGGSYEQYF	TGTGCCAGCAGTTGGGGACAGGGTGGTTCTTACGAGCAGTACTTC
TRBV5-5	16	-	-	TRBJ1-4	CASSLWTDTRNEKLFF	TGTGCCAGCAGCTTGTGGACAGATACCAGAAATGAAAAACTGTTTTTT
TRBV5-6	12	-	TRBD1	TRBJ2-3	CASSLAGQVDLF	TGTGCCAGCAGCTTGGCGGGACAGGTGGACCTTTTT
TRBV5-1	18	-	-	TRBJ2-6	CASSLVRFSGSGANVLTF	TGCGCCAGCAGCTTGGTGAGGTTCTCCGGCTCTGGGGCCAACGTCCTGACTTTC
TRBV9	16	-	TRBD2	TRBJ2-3	CASSVGGGGKVDTQYF	TGTGCCAGCAGCGTAGGTGGGGGGGGGAAAGTAGATACGCAGTATTTT
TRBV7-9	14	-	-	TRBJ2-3	CASTVGGSTDTQYF	TGTGCCAGCACTGTCGGGGGTAGCACAGATACGCAGTATTTT
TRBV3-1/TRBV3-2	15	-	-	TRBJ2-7	CASSPPRVEAYEQYF	TGTGCCAGCAGCCCCCCGAGGGTGGAGGCTTACGAGCAGTACTTC
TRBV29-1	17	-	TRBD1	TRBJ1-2	CSVVGVEWDSPNYGYTF	TGCAGCGTTGTGGGTGTCGAGTGGGACAGCCCTAACTATGGCTACACCTTC
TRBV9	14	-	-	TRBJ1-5	CASSVGTVSQPQHF	TGTGCCAGCAGCGTAGGGACAGTGAGTCAGCCCCAGCATTTT
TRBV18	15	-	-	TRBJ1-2	CASSKSVEANYGYTF	TGTGCCAGCTCTAAGTCAGTCGAAGCTAACTATGGCTACACCTTC
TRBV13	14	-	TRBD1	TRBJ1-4	CASSEDRGREKLFF	TGTGCCAGCAGCGAGGACAGGGGGCGAGAAAAACTGTTTTTT
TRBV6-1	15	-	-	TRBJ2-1	CASSEQGGRLGEQFF	TGTGCCAGCAGTGAGCAGGGGGGCAGATTGGGTGAGCAGTTCTTC
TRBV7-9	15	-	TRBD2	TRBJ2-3	CASSPRGVGTDTQYF	TGTGCCAGCAGCCCGCGGGGGGTGGGCACAGATACGCAGTATTTT
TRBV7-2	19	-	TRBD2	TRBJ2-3	CASSLAGAGGISSTDTQYF	TGTGCCAGCAGCTTAGCTGGAGCGGGGGGGATATCTAGCACAGATACGCAGTATTTT
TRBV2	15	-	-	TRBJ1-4	CASTVQGTTNEKLFF	TGTGCCAGCACGGTACAGGGTACAACTAATGAAAAACTGTTTTTT
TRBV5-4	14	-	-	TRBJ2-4	CASSLQVEGNIQYF	TGTGCCAGCAGCTTACAGGTCGAAGGGAACATTCAGTACTTC